Presented here are 24 T cell receptor beta chains from one specimen sequenced in a study of T cells in Graves' hyperthyroidism and ophthalmopathy. Researchers took RNA transcripts and amplified the TCR beta CDR3 regions from them. Initially, a first-round RT-PCR of the TCR CDR3 employed the HTBI primer set. TCRdb called the multiplex PCR reads again in MiXCR, with one record for every CDR3 protein. The repertoire holds 660,000 or so distinct CDR3 sequences, with around 20% as singletons. Material for sequencing was blood. These TCRs come from a man aged 30 to 39 with Graves' ophthalmopathy.

V and J are TRBV6-1 and TRBJ2-3; D is possibly TRBD1 (6 bases). This CDR3 comprises 15 residues. CDR1 is MNHNS and CDR2 is SASEGT in the germline V gene. The V and J ends lost 6 bases and 2 bases respectively, with 15 bases between them. The CDR3 DNA reads TGTGCCAGCAGCCGAACCGGACAGCTCACAGATACGCAGTATTTT. This encodes CASSRTGQLTDTQYF.

This clonotype was observed at least ten times. This CDR3 is CASSIRDQPQHF. In DNA, the CDR3 is TGTGCCAGCAGCATCAGGGATCAGCCCCAGCATTTT. V usage is TRBV12-3 or TRBV12-4 and J usage is TRBJ1-5; a weak D match, TRBD1 (5 bases). CDR3 length: 12 residues. Trimming pared 6 bases from V and 5 bases from J, leaving 8 bases between.

This clonotype appeared a few times. The genes are TRBV7-9 and TRBJ2-3, with 14 bases fitting TRBD2. The germline gives CDR1 SEHNR, CDR2 FQNEAQ (reference sequence). There are 18 residues in the CDR3. The V and J ends lost 5 bases and 4 bases, in that order; junction bases with no gene match: 11. CDR3 protein: CASSTGTSGSGGADTQYF. The CDR3 DNA follows: TGTGCCAGCAGCACCGGGACTAGCGGGAGCGGGGGCGCAGATACGCAGTATTTT.

The chain has TRBV6-1 and TRBJ2-2; TRBD2 aligns across 14 bases. Germline V gene data show CDR1 as MNHNS and CDR2 as SASEGT. This CDR3 has 19 residues. After removal of 7 bases from V and 2 bases from J, the junction contained 12 bases not matched to a gene. The CDR3 region has the DNA TGTGCCAGCAAACCCCTTGGGACTAGCGGGAGTATAAACACCGGGGAGCTGTTTTTT. Translating gives CASKPLGTSGSINTGELFF.

This chain connects TRBV7-9 to TRBJ1-4, with D maybe TRBD1 (5 bases). In germline, CDR1 is SEHNR, CDR2 FQNEAQ (reference sequence). V was clipped by 5 bases and J by 7 bases, with 20 bases between them. The CDR3 has 16 amino acids. The CDR3 reads CASSANKGAGGEKLFF. The CDR3 nucleotides are TGTGCCAGCAGCGCCAATAAAGGGGCCGGCGGTGAAAAACTGTTTTTT.

A few counts support this clonotype. J is TRBJ2-7 and V is TRBV5-1, with 7 bases fitting TRBD2. The CDR3 length is 14 residues. The V gene end was trimmed by 4 bases and the J gene end by 4 bases; junction bases not matched to a gene: 8. Germline V CDR1 and CDR2: SGHRS, YFSETQ. CDR3: CASSPGTNRYEQYF. The CDR3 DNA is TGCGCCAGCAGCCCCGGGACTAATCGTTACGAGCAGTACTTC.

This clonotype has only a few counts. The genes are TRBV12-3 or TRBV12-4 and TRBJ2-1, with D perhaps assigned TRBD1 or TRBD2 (5 bases each). The CDR3 length is 13 residues. Trimming cost V 5 bases and J 4 bases, with 9 bases left between them. CDR3 sequence: CASSEGSYNEQFF. CDR3 sequence (DNA): TGTGCCAGCAGTGAGGGGAGTTACAATGAGCAGTTCTTC.

This rearrangement joins TRBV12-3 or TRBV12-4 to TRBJ2-4; D is uncertain. The V gene lost 2 bases and the J gene lost 7 bases, with 12 bases spanning the gap. CDR3 length: 14 residues. The CDR3 DNA sequence: TGTGCCAGCAGTTTACGAGCAGCTGCCAACATTCAGTACTTC. It translates to CASSLRAAANIQYF.

The rearrangement links TRBV24-1 to TRBJ2-5; possible D gene TRBD1, 6 bases. Trimming stripped 0 bases from V and 5 bases from J, with 12 bases between. CDR1 is KGHDR, CDR2 SFDVKD, per germline. The CDR3 extends over 15 amino acids. The CDR3 loop is CATSDLKGVDETQYF. Here the CDR3 DNA reads TGTGCCACCAGTGATTTGAAGGGGGTGGACGAGACCCAGTACTTC.

About this clonotype itself: Just one base apart from a much larger clone, this may be a read error. The J gene is TRBJ1-1, the V gene TRBV11-1; TRBD1 might be the D (6 bases). This CDR3 contains 14 residues. Looked up from germline, CDR1 is SGHAT and CDR2 is FQDESV (reference sequence). This CDR3 is CASSLTGTNTEALF. In DNA form, the CDR3 reads TGTGCCAGCAGCTTAACAGGGACGAACACTGAAGCTCTCTTT.

The V gene is TRBV10-2, the J gene TRBJ2-7, with 13 positions matching TRBD2. Germline loops: CDR1 WSHSY, CDR2 SAAADI. The CDR3 has 13 residues. Trimming took 2 bases from V and 9 from J; bases not matched to a gene: 1. For the CDR3, the DNA is TGCGCCAGCAGTGAGACTAGCGGGGGGGGGCAGTACTTC. Encoded protein: CASSETSGGGQYF.

This rearrangement joins TRBV3-1 to TRBJ1-6; the match to TRBD1 covers 7 bases. J was trimmed by 7 bases and V by 1 base; bases with no gene match: 4. This CDR3 spans 15 amino acids. Germline-derived CDR1 and CDR2 are LGHDT and YNNKEL (reference sequence). The CDR3 here is CASSQGTGVNSPLHF. As DNA, the CDR3 is TGTGCCAGCAGCCAAGGAACAGGGGTAAATTCACCCCTCCACTTT.

This sequence joins TRBV10-3 and TRBJ2-1, with 12 bases that match TRBD2. Trimming at V came to 1 base and at J to 5 bases, leaving 3 bases not matched to a gene. The germline CDR1 and CDR2 sequences are ENHRY and SYGVKD. The CDR3 extends over 16 amino acids. The CDR3 coding sequence is TGTGCCATCAGTGAGTGGTGGACTAGCGGGAACAATGAGCAGTTCTTC. Protein sequence: CAISEWWTSGNNEQFF.

Ten or more counts support this clonotype. The V call is TRBV27, the J call TRBJ2-7, with 13 bases identical to TRBD2. V gave up 4 bases and J gave up 6 bases; unmatched junction bases: 6. Per germline, CDR1 MNHEY and CDR2 SMNVEV (reference sequence). The CDR3 has 15 amino acids. The CDR3 reads CASSSRLAGGSEQYF. Here the CDR3 DNA reads TGTGCCAGCAGTTCGCGACTAGCGGGAGGTAGCGAGCAGTACTTC.

This clonotype has a handful of counts. The CDR3 loop reads CASSLSGRYSNQPQHF. The CDR3 DNA follows: TGTGCCAGCAGCTTAAGTGGACGCTATAGCAATCAGCCCCAGCATTTT. This chain uses TRBV5-6 with TRBJ1-5; D remains ambiguous. V was trimmed by 2 bases and J by 0 bases, leaving 12 bases between them. The germline gives CDR1 SGHDT, CDR2 YYEEEE. CDR3 length: 16 residues. Based on the CDR3 plus reference TRBV5-6 and TRBJ1-5, the full variable domain is DAGVTQSPTHLIKTRGQQVTLRCSPKSGHDTVSWYQQALGQGPQFIFQYYEEEERQRGNFPDRFSGHQFPNYSSELNVNALLLGDSALYLCASSLSGRYSNQPQHFGDGTRLSIL.

This clonotype appeared a few times. The chain links TRBV6-5 to TRBJ2-3; D may be TRBD2 (5 bases). Germline assignment: CDR1 MNHEY and CDR2 SVGAGI. V was cut by 0 bases and J by 2 bases, with 15 bases left in between. The length of the CDR3 is 17 residues. CDR3 bases: TGTGCCAGCAGTTACTCCCCCCCACCGAGGGACACAGATACGCAGTATTTT. It translates to CASSYSPPPRDTDTQYF.

This clonotype was counted only a few times. This sequence joins TRBV25-1 and TRBJ2-7, with 10 bases identical to TRBD2. After removal of 3 bases from V and 5 bases from J, the junction contained 10 bases not matched to a gene. The germline V gene has CDR1 MGHDK and CDR2 SYGVNS. This CDR3 has 16 residues. In nucleotides, the CDR3 is TGTGCCAGCAGTGAGGGGCCGGGACTAGCGCAGGACGAGCAGTACTTC. Protein product: CASSEGPGLAQDEQYF.

This clonotype was observed many times. The rearrangement joins TRBV11-2 to TRBJ2-7; TRBD2 matches 10 bases. CDR3 size: 14 residues. J lost 2 bases, V lost 6 bases, and 4 bases had no gene match. The V gene's germline CDR1 is SGHAT and CDR2 FQNNGV. The CDR3 reads CASRSLAGAYEQYF. Written as DNA, the CDR3 is TGTGCCAGCAGGTCCCTAGCGGGGGCCTACGAGCAGTACTTC. Variable domain in full (rest from reference TRBV11-2 and TRBJ2-7): EAGVAQSPRYKIIEKRQSVAFWCNPISGHATLYWYQQILGQGPKLLIQFQNNGVVDDSQLPKDRFSAERLKGVDSTLKIQPAKLEDSAVYLCASRSLAGAYEQYFGPGTRLTVT.

This clonotype showed up many times. The genes are TRBV20-1 and TRBJ2-5; D remains ambiguous. CDR3 length: 10 residues. Per germline, CDR1 DFQATT and CDR2 SNEGSKA (reference sequence). The V and J ends lost 1 base and 5 bases respectively, with 2 bases between them. CDR3 amino acids: CSARVETQYF. CDR3 bases: TGCAGTGCTAGAGTCGAGACCCAGTACTTC.

This clonotype was detected a few times. This chain links TRBV19 with TRBJ1-1; unclear D gene. In germline, CDR1 is LNHDA, CDR2 SQIVND (reference sequence). The V and J ends lost 6 bases and 6 bases respectively, with 17 bases between them. CDR3 length: 14 amino acids. For the CDR3, the DNA is TGTGCCAGTAGGGCCACTGCCTCGCCGGCTGAAGCTTTCTTT. Encoded protein: CASRATASPAEAFF.

This clonotype was found many times. For the CDR3, the DNA is TGCAGTGCTAACCTCTACGAGCAGTACTTC. This translates into CSANLYEQYF. The V call is TRBV20-1, the J call TRBJ2-7; D gene ambiguous. The CDR3 totals 10 residues. Germline lookup yields CDR1 DFQATT and CDR2 SNEGSKA (reference sequence). V was cut by 4 bases and J by 3 bases, with 4 bases left in between.

This sequence joins TRBV6-1 and TRBJ2-3; maybe TRBD2 (6 bases). Trimming removed 4 bases from V and 5 bases from J, with 7 bases in between. This CDR3 region has 12 residues. Per germline, CDR1 MNHNS and CDR2 SASEGT. CDR3 loop: CASSASEDTQYF. Here the CDR3 DNA reads TGTGCCAGCAGTGCTAGCGAAGATACGCAGTATTTT.

This clonotype has ten or more counts. This chain uses TRBV10-3 with TRBJ1-1; 9 bases line up with TRBD1. The CDR3 runs 13 residues. Germline lookup yields CDR1 ENHRY and CDR2 SYGVKD. Germline trimming cut 10 bases from V and 5 bases from J; bases unmatched to any gene: 8. The CDR3 reads CATSPGQGTEAFF. CDR3 sequence (DNA): TGTGCCACCTCCCCGGGACAGGGAACTGAAGCTTTCTTT.

The chain recombines TRBV6-5 with TRBJ2-1; D is undetermined. Germline assignment: CDR1 MNHEY and CDR2 SVGAGI. Trimming took off 2 bases at V and 0 bases at J, with 8 bases between the two ends. The CDR3 is 15 amino acids. The CDR3 DNA sequence: TGTGCCAGCAGTTACCGAGGATTCTCCTACAATGAGCAGTTCTTC. This gives the protein CASSYRGFSYNEQFF.